This T cell receptor beta chain stems from a study of identical twins. Study results and caveats: Less excess twin sharing appeared in beta out-of-frame sequences. Carriage of fewer insertions was seen in abundant cord blood beta clonotypes, whereas memory repertoires showed none.

This CDR3 spans 15 amino acids. Trimming took off 0 bases at V and 2 bases at J, with 8 bases between the two ends. Germline CDR1 reads MNHEY; CDR2 reads SVGAGI. Via MiXCR, TCRdb re-called the 5' RACE reads, giving one row per CDR3 protein. The sample includes under 1 million distinct CDR3 sequences, roughly an eighth of them seen just once. In regard to this clonotype: Its antigen is as yet unknown.

These data also formed part of another study, on yellow fever vaccine responses in identical twins.

The TCR originated in a woman aged 18-29 years in good health. The chain has TRBV6-5 and TRBJ1-3; a weak D match, TRBD1 (5 bases). The sequenced sample consisted of PBMCs. The CDR3 DNA reads as TGTGCCAGCAGTTACTCCACAGGAGCTGGAAACACCATATATTTT. It is translated as CASSYSTGAGNTIYF.